The present T cell receptor (beta chain) was sequenced within a study of blood T cell repertoires in COVID-19. Turning to the study itself: From the United States, Italy and Spain came samples of acute and convalescent COVID-19. PBMCs, B-cell-depleted T cells, or T cells were the source of the cDNA or gDNA that made up the material.

Source study methods: Using reference gene primer amplification, nucleated cell counts were estimated. TCRdb keeps only in-frame clones here, not all; method: immunoSEQ multiplex PCR. V and J calls plus clone size are reproduced from that table; the DNA served to infer D and trimming. Of roughly 100,000 clones listed, roughly 80% are singletons. This clone came up a few times. This clonotype was obtained from a woman aged 80 or over with acute or convalescent COVID-19. The sequenced sample consisted of peripheral blood.

CDR3 protein: CASSLERGSSPLHF. In DNA form, the CDR3 reads TGTGCCAGCAGCTTGGAACGGGGGTCTTCACCCCTCCACTTT. The rearrangement uses TRBV5-6 and TRBJ1-6; tentatively, D is TRBD1 (5 bases). With 0 bases removed from V and 9 bases from J, the gap between germline ends came to 10 bases. The CDR3 is 14 residues long. Germline V gene data show CDR1 as SGHDT and CDR2 as YYEEEE.